The 8 T cell receptor beta chains presented below share a single source sample, sequenced in a study of T cells after yellow fever vaccination. TCRdb used MiXCR to reprocess the 5' RACE reads, holding one entry per CDR3 protein. The table has under 350,000 distinct CDR3 sequences, roughly 4.3% seen once. This specimen was PBMCs, taken 5 days after the yellow fever booster vaccination. These receptor sequences come from a man younger than 35 who received the YFV17D yellow fever vaccine.

The chain joins TRBV11-2 to TRBJ1-2, with D uncertain. Between the trimmed V and J ends, which lost 5 bases and 1 base, there was a span of 14 bases. The CDR3 has 15 amino acids. Germline V gene lookup returns CDR1 SGHAT and CDR2 FQNNGV. CDR3 in DNA: TGTGCCAGCAGCCCAGGACGGCTGGTTAACTATGGCTACACCTTC. Protein: CASSPGRLVNYGYTF.

The V call is TRBV14, the J call TRBJ2-3, with unresolved D. Trimming left V 4 bases short and J 2 bases short, with 10 bases between. Germline V gene data show CDR1 as SGHDN and CDR2 as FVKESK. The length of the CDR3 is 14 residues. Written as DNA, the CDR3 is TGTGCCAGCAGCCCTACAGATTCCACAGATACGCAGTATTTT. This translates into CASSPTDSTDTQYF.

This clonotype was seen ten or more times. The chain recombines TRBV12-3 or TRBV12-4 with TRBJ2-3, with TRBD1 matching over 9 bases. Losses at the gene ends were 5 bases for V and 0 bases for J; bases not matched to a gene: 3. The CDR3 is made up of 15 amino acids. CDR3: CASSPGTGSTDTQYF. The CDR3 DNA reads TGTGCCAGCAGTCCCGGGACAGGGAGCACAGATACGCAGTATTTT.

This clonotype was counted at least ten times. The chain uses TRBV15 and TRBJ2-5, with D possibly being TRBD1 or TRBD2 (5 bases each). V dropped 1 base and J dropped 5 bases, with 29 bases sitting between them. Looked up from germline, CDR1 is LNHNV and CDR2 is YYDKDF (reference sequence). CDR3 length: 20 residues. CDR3 DNA: TGTGCCACCAGCAGAGTTGGGGGACCCGACGCGGTTATTATGTGGGAGACCCAGTACTTC. It specifies CATSRVGGPDAVIMWETQYF.

The chain has TRBV7-2 and TRBJ2-1; TRBD2 matches 7 bases. Germline assignment: CDR1 SGHTA and CDR2 FQGNSA. The CDR3 runs 11 residues. The V segment lost 11 bases and the J segment 9 bases; nucleotides outside the gene matches: 7. This CDR3 reads CAGTNGGEQFF. CDR3 coding DNA: TGTGCCGGGACTAACGGGGGTGAGCAGTTCTTC.

This clonotype has only a few counts. The chain carries TRBV7-9 and TRBJ2-1, with D unresolved. CDR1 and CDR2 from the germline V gene are SEHNR and FQNEAQ (reference sequence). Trimming removed 0 bases at V and 2 bases at J, with 17 bases between. This CDR3 contains 18 residues. CDR3 DNA sequence: TGTGCCAGCAGCTTAGCCTGGCAGGCACGGGTCGCCTACAATGAGCAGTTCTTC. Translating it yields CASSLAWQARVAYNEQFF.

This clonotype has more than one count but fewer than ten. CDR3 amino acids: CASSTGRWAEAFF. CDR3 sequence (DNA): TGTGCCAGCAGTACCGGGAGATGGGCTGAAGCTTTCTTT. V and J are TRBV12-3 or TRBV12-4 and TRBJ1-1; D unresolved. This CDR3 spans 13 amino acids. V was cut by 5 bases and J by 6 bases, with 13 bases left in between.

This CDR3 reads CASSLRSTESYEQYF. The CDR3 DNA reads as TGTGCCAGCAGCCTACGCTCGACAGAGTCCTACGAGCAGTACTTC. This chain joins TRBV7-2 and TRBJ2-7; D perhaps matches TRBD1 (5 bases). V dropped 5 bases and J dropped 1 base, with 15 bases sitting between them. The germline gives CDR1 SGHTA, CDR2 FQGNSA. The CDR3 contains 15 residues.